The TCR beta chain under discussion was sequenced for a study of sequential checkpoint blockade in melanoma. Treatment: randomized to nivolumab then ipilimumab (arm A) or the reverse (arm B). None of the patients previously received DNA-damaging chemotherapy. PBMC sorting kept live CD3+CD8+ cells without CD19 or CD56. TCRdb's copy holds only in-frame clones and misses some; the assay was immunoSEQ multiplex PCR. The sample has some 20,000 clones, approximately 80% seen once. The CDR3 loop spans 15 amino acids. Germline V gene data show CDR1 as GTSNPN and CDR2 as SVGIG (reference sequence). V gave up 0 bases and J gave up 0 bases; unmatched junction bases: 3.

The genes are TRBV30 and TRBJ2-3; 7 bases are a match to TRBD1. The sample was CD8+ T cells sorted from blood (inferred from file names), taken from a patient given nivolumab and ipilimumab in sequence. This receptor was taken from a human donor with melanoma. DNA for the CDR3: TGTGCCTGGAGTGTCGGGACAGTGAGCACAGATACGCAGTATTTT. Translating it yields CAWSVGTVSTDTQYF.